Reported below is one TCR beta chain. What it recognizes is unknown. The sample is drawn from a study of cytomegalovirus exposure and HLA in healthy donors. Study in general: According to later analysis, the same platform produced the 120 validation and 600 to 800 first-cohort repertoires. Overall study results and limits: Overall, approximately 150 TCR beta chains were annotated as cytomegalovirus-associated. In vitro assays verified that three CMV-associated chains recognized CMV antigens specifically.

V shed 2 bases and J shed 0 bases, with 8 bases lying between them. Germline V gives CDR1 LNHDA, CDR2 SQIVND (reference sequence). The CDR3 has 16 residues. TCRdb keeps only in-frame clones here, not all; method: immunoSEQ multiplex PCR. The sample holds some 310,000 clones, approximately 91% seen once. The donors were members of the validation cohort, which comprised around 110 subjects and was separate from the first cohort of 730 or so subjects. Specimen: PBMCs. The source is a man under 40 in good health and CMV-seronegative. The chain has TRBV19 and TRBJ2-6; D possibly corresponds to TRBD2 (6 bases). The CDR3 DNA is TGTGCCAGTAGTATAAAGGGACTCTCTGGGGCCAACGTCCTGACTTTC. Amino acid sequence: CASSIKGLSGANVLTF.